The 15 T cell receptor beta chains in this list originate from one sample, sequenced in a study of blood T cell repertoires in COVID-19 (dated by TCRdb to about 2020). The library was built by means of the immunoSEQ multiplex PCR assay. The source is immuneACCESS, and TCRdb retained only in-frame sequences with V and J called. Part of the clones is not carried over; for the studies checked, unresolved V genes explain less than half of this, and the remainder is unexplained. The sample includes approximately 300,000 clones, with about 85% observed a single time. Of the sample, 1.9% falls within the top ten clones. Sample: PBMCs or T cells enriched from blood (not recorded which). These receptors originate from a woman in her twenties or thirties who had been exposed to COVID-19.

The CDR3 DNA follows: TGCAGTGCTAGTGGGGGCCAGGGGTTTCATAGCAATCAGCCCCAGCATTTT. It translates to CSASGGQGFHSNQPQHF. The J gene is TRBJ1-5, the V gene TRBV20-1, with D tentatively TRBD1 (6 bases). V gave up 3 bases and J gave up 0 bases, with 18 bases separating them. There are 17 residues in the CDR3. Germline V lookup: CDR1 DFQATT, CDR2 SNEGSKA (reference sequence).

The V gene is TRBV19, the J gene TRBJ2-3; 8 bases agree with TRBD2. Trimming cost V 6 bases and J 5 bases; bases outside gene matches: 4. Germline V lookup: CDR1 LNHDA, CDR2 SQIVND (reference sequence). The CDR3 runs 13 residues. The CDR3, as DNA: TGTGCCAGTAGAGGACTAGCTAAAGATACGCAGTATTTT. It encodes CASRGLAKDTQYF.

The rearrangement joins TRBV5-1 to TRBJ1-3; 7 positions match TRBD1. This CDR3 contains 16 residues. Per the germline V gene, CDR1 is SGHRS and CDR2 is YFSETQ. V was clipped by 0 bases and J by 3 bases; unmatched bases: 6. The CDR3 DNA reads TGCGCCAGCAGCTTGGACAGGGGAGTCGGTGGAAACACCATATATTTT. It is translated as CASSLDRGVGGNTIYF.

The genes are TRBV27 and TRBJ1-1, with no clear D. This CDR3 is built from 14 residues. V was cut by 6 bases and J by 5 bases, with 16 bases left in between. Germline loops: CDR1 MNHEY, CDR2 SMNVEV (reference sequence). CDR3 loop: CASSLMRGLTEAFF. CDR3 nucleotide sequence: TGTGCCAGCAGCTTAATGCGGGGTTTGACTGAAGCTTTCTTT.

The rearrangement links TRBV18 to TRBJ1-6; D possibly corresponds to TRBD1 (5 bases). The germline V and J ends were trimmed by 1 base and 3 bases, with 10 bases remaining between them. Germline V gene sequence: CDR1 KGHSH, CDR2 LQKENI. The CDR3 runs 16 residues. The CDR3 bases are TGTGCCAGCTCACCACAAACAGGCGACTATAATTCACCCCTCCACTTT. It translates to CASSPQTGDYNSPLHF.

CDR3 sequence reads: CASSLDMTGTGNQPQHF. The CDR3 DNA is TGTGCCAGCAGCTTAGATATGACAGGGACGGGCAATCAGCCCCAGCATTTT. The rearrangement uses TRBV11-2 and TRBJ1-5; 7 bases line up with TRBD1. The length of the CDR3 is 17 residues. The V gene's germline CDR1 is SGHAT and CDR2 FQNNGV. The junction had 7 bases not matched to a gene; V was cut back by 0 bases and J by 2 bases. Supplemented by reference TRBV11-2 and TRBJ1-5, the full variable domain reads EAGVAQSPRYKIIEKRQSVAFWCNPISGHATLYWYQQILGQGPKLLIQFQNNGVVDDSQLPKDRFSAERLKGVDSTLKIQPAKLEDSAVYLCASSLDMTGTGNQPQHFGDGTRLSIL.

This chain connects TRBV6-5 to TRBJ1-5, with D perhaps matching TRBD1 (6 bases). The CDR3 is 15 residues long. Germline CDR1 is MNHEY and CDR2 is SVGAGI. V dropped 0 bases and J dropped 6 bases, with 12 bases sitting between them. Written as DNA, the CDR3 is TGTGCCAGCAGTTACTCGAGAGGGGGGGGTCAGCCCCAGCATTTT. Encoded protein: CASSYSRGGGQPQHF.

This sequence joins TRBV10-1 and TRBJ2-5; 7 bases align to TRBD1. CDR1 is WNHNN and CDR2 is SYGVQD in the germline V gene (reference sequence). The CDR3 contains 14 residues. V lost 9 bases and J lost 1; bases outside the gene matches: 8. The CDR3 DNA reads as TGCGCCAGTTTACAGGGGATAATCCAAGAGACCCAGTACTTC. Translating gives CASLQGIIQETQYF.

This chain joins TRBV3-1 (or the pseudogene TRBV3-2) and TRBJ1-6; no definite D call. The V gene lost 0 bases and the J gene lost 9 bases, with 6 bases spanning the gap. Germline V gene lookup returns CDR1 LGHDT and CDR2 YNNKEL (reference sequence). This CDR3 has 13 residues. The CDR3 DNA is TGTGCCAGCAGCCAAGAAGGGAGTTCACCCCTCCACTTT. This encodes CASSQEGSSPLHF.

V gene TRBV5-1 combines with J gene TRBJ2-1, with D uncertain. Trimming pared 3 bases from V and 5 bases from J, leaving 15 bases between. The CDR3 is made up of 15 amino acids. The germline V gene has CDR1 SGHRS and CDR2 YFSETQ. The CDR3 reads CASSYAASSNNEQFF. The CDR3 nucleotides read TGCGCCAGCAGCTACGCCGCGTCCTCTAACAATGAGCAGTTCTTC.

In its sample, this clone was seen a few times. The chain recombines TRBV5-8 with TRBJ2-5, with D unclear. The V gene's germline CDR1 is SGHTS and CDR2 YDEGEE. The germline V and J ends were trimmed by 1 base and 5 bases, with 6 bases remaining between them. This CDR3 has 12 residues. The CDR3 coding sequence is TGTGCCAGCAGCTTGCTAATGGAGACCCAGTACTTC. Protein: CASSLLMETQYF.

V usage is TRBV2 and J usage is TRBJ2-7; 10 nucleotides align to TRBD2. With 3 bases clipped from V and 3 bases from J, the junction kept 5 bases outside the gene matches. CDR1 is SNHLY, CDR2 FYNNEI, per germline. This CDR3 contains 15 residues. The CDR3: CASSDLAGVVYEQYF. The CDR3 DNA reads as TGTGCCAGCAGTGATCTAGCGGGAGTTGTCTACGAGCAGTACTTC.

The gene calls are TRBV9 and TRBJ2-5, with D possibly being TRBD2 (6 bases). V lost 0 bases, J lost 2 bases, and 11 bases lay in between. The CDR3 spans 15 residues. Looked up from germline, CDR1 is SGDLS and CDR2 is YYNGEE. The CDR3 sequence: CASSVGGSGQETQYF. The CDR3 nucleotides read TGTGCCAGCAGCGTAGGGGGTAGCGGACAAGAGACCCAGTACTTC.

The chain carries TRBV4-3 and TRBJ2-5; 13 positions match TRBD2. J gave up 4 bases and V 5 bases, and 13 bases lay outside the gene matches. The CDR3 length is 18 residues. Germline V gives CDR1 LGHNA, CDR2 YSLEER. The CDR3 spells CASSKRGTSGGAGETQYF. As DNA, the CDR3 is TGCGCCAGCAGCAAAAGGGGTACTAGCGGGGGGGCCGGAGAGACCCAGTACTTC.

The chain uses TRBV5-1 and TRBJ1-2; 8 positions match TRBD1. J was trimmed by 4 bases and V by 4 bases; bases with no gene match: 3. Germline-derived CDR1 and CDR2 are SGHRS and YFSETQ. CDR3 length equals 13 residues. The CDR3 loop is CASSPQGAYGYTF. The CDR3 region has the DNA TGCGCCAGCAGCCCCCAGGGGGCCTATGGCTACACCTTC.